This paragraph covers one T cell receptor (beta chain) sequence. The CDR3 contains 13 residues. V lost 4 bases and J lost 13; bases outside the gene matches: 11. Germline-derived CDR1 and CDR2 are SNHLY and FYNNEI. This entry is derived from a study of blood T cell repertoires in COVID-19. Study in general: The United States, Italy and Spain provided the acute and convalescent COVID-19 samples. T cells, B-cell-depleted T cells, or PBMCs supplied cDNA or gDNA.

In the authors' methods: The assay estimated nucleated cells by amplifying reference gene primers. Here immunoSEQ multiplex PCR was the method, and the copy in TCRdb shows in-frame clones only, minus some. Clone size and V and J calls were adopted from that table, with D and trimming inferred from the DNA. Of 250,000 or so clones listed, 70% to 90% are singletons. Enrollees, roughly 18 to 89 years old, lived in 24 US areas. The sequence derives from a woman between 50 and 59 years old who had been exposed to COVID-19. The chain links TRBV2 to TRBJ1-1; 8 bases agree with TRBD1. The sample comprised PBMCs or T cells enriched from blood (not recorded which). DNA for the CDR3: TGTGCCAGCAGTGCTAGTGGACAGGGAGAGGTTTTCTTT. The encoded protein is CASSASGQGEVFF.